The sequence of this T cell receptor (beta chain) was determined in a study of siplizumab effects on memory and regulatory T cells (dated by TCRdb to between 2018 and 2021). Concerning the study at large: The effect of the anti-CD2 antibody siplizumab on alloreactive T-cell subsets was examined in allogeneic mixed lymphocyte reactions constructed from human PBMCs.

TCRbeta CDR3 sequencing was performed on sorted unstimulated T cells and on proliferating T cells recovered from mixed lymphocyte reactions. Fresh whole blood from ten HLA-typed healthy donors served as the source for isolating PBMCs. Unstimulated CD4+ regulatory T cells were FACS-sorted to map the origin of alloreactive clones. The library was generated by the immunoSEQ multiplex PCR assay. The deep sequencing platform assayed about 10^5 TCR templates per sample. Genomic DNA extracted from sorted T cells was used for TCRbeta CDR3 sequencing. The authors processed their data as follows. Clonal analysis of TCRbeta CDR3 data was done in the R programming language. Alloreactive CD4+ and CD8+ clones were defined by comparing unstimulated samples with post-reaction CFSE-low samples. By matching sequences to the repertoires of sorted unstimulated Treg and non-Treg cells, each alloreactive CD4+ clone was assigned a regulatory or non-regulatory origin. TCRdb carries this immuneACCESS record with in-frame sequences only. Its versions omit some clonotypes, under half of them owing to an unresolved V gene in the studies checked, with the rest unexplained. That table is the source of V, J and clone size, and D and trimming were worked out from the DNA. The table for this sample lists over 100,000 clones; about 91% of them were counted only once. The ten largest clones represent roughly 0.75% of the sample.

Taken from the germline V gene, the CDR1 and CDR2 loops are SGHTA and FQGNSA. Spanning cysteine to phenylalanine, the CDR3 consists of 13 amino acids. Solely the CDR3 DNA is kept, with 39 bases framed from the first base. Unmatched junction bases come to 2, with V trimmed by 8 bases and J by 4 bases. A remark on this clone: Its target antigen remains unknown. Base qualities are not provided; no much larger clone lies one nucleotide away.

What the study reported, not specific to this receptor: Unstimulated naive T cells appeared more diverse than memory T cells, and naive cells seemed to contribute substantially to the alloresponse. Among mappable alloreactive CD4+ clones, the Treg-derived fraction averaged around 69% with siplizumab versus roughly 25% in control reactions. The cumulative frequency of alloreactive sequences traceable to unstimulated CD4+ memory T cells was significantly reduced by siplizumab. A naive or memory phenotype could not be assigned to roughly 80-97% of proliferating CD4+ or CD8+ clones. Sequences below about 10^-5 frequency were poorly captured, so only a minor fraction of alloreactive clones could be mapped to unstimulated subsets. The suppressive function of proliferating Tregs from siplizumab cultures was not functionally confirmed.

The sequence joins TRBV7-2 to TRBJ2-1, and TRBD2 matches 10 of the central bases. Sequencing was performed on Tregs sorted from blood. This sequence was found in a human donor in good health. The CDR3 protein is CASELAGYNEQFF. In nucleotide form, the sequence is TGTGCCAGCGAACTAGCGGGATACAATGAGCAGTTCTTC.